Here is one T cell receptor beta chain with its context. No cognate antigen has been identified for it. Base qualities are not provided; no much larger clone lies one nucleotide away. This sample was taken from a study of shared clonotypes between healthy human individuals (dated by TCRdb to 2020 to 2022). Background for the entire study: The cohort comprised a couple of women and a few men aged 18 to 49 years. For each donor, CD4 naive and CD4 memory were each run on three plates, CD8 naive on two plates, and CD8 memory on one plate. To estimate repertoire size and how much clonotypes are shared between individuals, the study performed deep sequencing of blood TCR repertoires from roughly five healthy adults. Libraries were prepared and TCR repertoires were sequenced by different laboratories using diverse techniques, in order to increase sequencing depth and limit assay-specific biases. Each donor's leukapheresis produced roughly between roughly 0.85 and 9.5 billion PBMCs.

For the CD8 naive samples, CD45RO-negative cells were positively selected for CCR7, yielding a CD45RA+CCR7+ population from which TemRA cells were excluded. The donors were healthy, HIV-negative adults with no recently reported acute infections or vaccinations. Every donor was a Caucasian adult residing in Nashville, Tennessee, USA. Blood was collected by leukapheresis, and PBMCs were isolated by Ficoll-Histopaque density gradient centrifugation and then cryopreserved in liquid nitrogen vapor phase. Analytical flow cytometry was used to check the purity and quantity of every magnetically sorted T cell population. Genomic DNA was isolated from every sorted fraction and measured by UV absorbance on a Nanodrop 2000c. Based on the germline V gene, the CDR1 and CDR2 sequences are SQVTM and ANQGSEA. Trimming removed 4 bases from V and 6 bases from J; the gene matches leave 6 bases unexplained. From the cysteine through the phenylalanine, the CDR3 covers 13 amino acids. CDR3 DNA only is kept here, 39 bases in frame from base 1.

Overall study outcomes, separate from this receptor: Naive subsets generally had larger estimated clonotype richness than memory subsets. Rarefaction of sorted-subset datasets indicated incomplete sequencing despite the large sequencing depth. Because the study included a small number of donors, the genetic and exposure-history diversity represented was limited. Sampling was limited to blood, and TCR repertoires in tissue likely differ from TCR repertoires in blood. Compared with non-shared clonotypes, clonotypes shared by all four sorted-subset donors had higher generation probabilities. Pairwise subsampling indicated that sequencing depth was expected to affect the degree of clonotype sharing among donors. About 5% of naive CD4, more than 3% of naive CD8, approximately 2.2% of memory CD4, and 0.4% of memory CD8 clonotypes were shared across four donors.

Using the deep immunoSEQ assay, TCR CDR3 regions were amplified from genomic DNA by multiplex PCR. Genomic DNA extracted from each cell subset was distributed evenly over all wells of several immunoSEQ 96-well plates, and each plate served as one replicate. For sorted subsets, 200 to 250 ng of genomic DNA, equivalent to 30,000 or so T cell genomes, went into each replicate PCR. Purified libraries were measured with a Qubit 3.0 fluorometer, size-checked on a Bioanalyzer 2100, and measured again with the KAPA Library Quantification kit. Each immunoSEQ 96-well plate was sequenced on its own single-read 150-cycle Illumina NextSeq 550 flow cell. The published analysis was carried out like this. The immunoSEQ output contained only junctional sequences without quality scores, so filtering could not match that applied to full-length reads. Sequences were annotated with PyIR, a Python wrapper for IgBLAST v1.9, and V/J genes and CDR3 were assigned using IMGT germline references. Reads with weak V/J assignments (E-value above 1e-6), missing CDR3, stop codons, out-of-frame junctions, or ambiguous translated residues were removed. V3J clonotypes were defined as sequences sharing an identical inferred V gene, J gene, and CDR3 amino acid sequence. Percentage overlap between repertoires was computed as shared unique clonotypes divided by the size of the smaller repertoire. Three approaches were used to assess repertoire richness: RTK rarefaction, the Chao1 estimator, and Recon v2.1 estimates of unobserved clonotypes. OLGA was used to compute generation probabilities for all TCRbeta clonotypes that the gDNA method yielded from a few donors. TCRdb stores this immuneACCESS table with in-frame sequences only. Part of the clones is absent; in the studies checked, under half of the shortfall reflects unresolved V genes, and no reason is known for the rest. The V and J calls and clone size are taken from that table; D and trimming were inferred from the DNA. The sample has 760,000 or so clones on record, approximately 96% of them singletons. Jointly, the top ten make up about 0.25% of the sample.

The specimen sequenced was naive CD8+ T cells sorted from blood. The intended sense of this specimen's cell subset or site label: CD45RA+CCR7+. The TCR was taken from a man between 25 and 39 years old in good health. This chain is built from TRBV29-1 and TRBJ1-5; 7 bases in the middle match TRBD1. The CDR3 here reads CSVAQGDGQPQHF. The nucleotide sequence reads TGCAGCGTTGCCCAGGGGGACGGTCAGCCCCAGCATTTT.